A selection of T cell receptor beta chains follows, all from one sample in a study of T cell changes during pregnancy in multiple sclerosis. Data came from immunoSEQ multiplex PCR; TCRdb stores just in-frame clones and leaves some out. The sample shows more than 35,000 clones, more than 85% of them seen only once. The sequenced sample was CD8+ T cells from peripheral blood mononuclear cells, obtained after pregnancy. Receptors originate from a female donor with multiple sclerosis, enrolled in a pregnancy study. CDR3s include the opening cysteine and the closing phenylalanine or tryptophan. D genes are given only for firm matches. Clone size is stated in some rows and not others, as once, few, many or a class when expanded.

. once TRBJ2-7 TRBV14 TGTGCCAGCAGCCAAGATCGGGGAGGTTCCTACGAGCAGTACTTC CASSQDRGGSYEQYF
TRBD1 once TRBJ2-7 TRBV4-2 TGTGCCAGCAGCCAAGCCATCCGACAGGGCGAGCAGTACTTC CASSQAIRQGEQYF
TRBD1 . TRBJ2-7 TRBV14 TGTGCCAGCAGCGTACAGGGGTCCTACGAGCAGTACTTC CASSVQGSYEQYF
. . TRBJ2-1 TRBV5-1 TGCGCCAGCTTGGGCCTCCCCTCCGTGGTTACTAGCAATGAGCAGTTCTTC CASLGLPSVVTSNEQFF
TRBD1 . TRBJ1-1 TRBV27 TGTGCCAGCAGTCAGTGGGACAGGGGGCGTTTAACTGAAGCTTTCTTT CASSQWDRGRLTEAFF
. once TRBJ2-1 TRBV4-3 TGCGCCAGCAGCCCCAAGACAACAGGGCTGAGCTCCTACAATGAGCAGTTCTTC CASSPKTTGLSSYNEQFF
. . TRBJ1-5 TRBV5-6 TGTGCCAGCAGCTTGGCCTTGGGGCTTTATAGCAATCAGCCCCAGCATTTT CASSLALGLYSNQPQHF
. . TRBJ2-1 TRBV6-4 TGTGCCAGCAGTAGGGACTCGGTCAATGAGCAGTTCTTC CASSRDSVNEQFF
TRBD1 . TRBJ2-7 TRBV4-3 TGCGCCAGCAGCCAAGATGCAGGGGGCTACGAGCAGTACTTC CASSQDAGGYEQYF
. . TRBJ1-2 TRBV27 TGTGCCAGCTACAGGGTCCCTCATGGCTACACCTTC CASYRVPHGYTF
TRBD1 . TRBJ1-5 TRBV12-5 TGTGCTAGTGGTCCCTCAGACAGGGCGGTAAGCAATCAGCCCCAGCATTTT CASGPSDRAVSNQPQHF
. . TRBJ2-3 TRBV4-2 TGTGCCAGCAGCCAAGAACCCGGGAATTTACGCACAGATACGCAGTATTTT CASSQEPGNLRTDTQYF
. . TRBJ2-4 TRBV6-4 TGTGCCAGCAGGTCTGACATACGTGGCAAAAACATTCAGTACTTC CASRSDIRGKNIQYF
. . TRBJ2-7 TRBV30 TGTGCCTGGAGAATCAGTGTGTTCGAGCAGTACTTC CAWRISVFEQYF
TRBD1 . TRBJ1-2 TRBV7-9 TGTGCCAGCAGCTCCGGGACAGGGGATGCCTATGGCTACACCTTC CASSSGTGDAYGYTF
TRBD2 . TRBJ2-3 TRBV7-2 TGTGCCAGCAGCATCCGACTAGCGGGGGGGCCGGGGCGTAATACGCAGTATTTT CASSIRLAGGPGRNTQYF
TRBD1 . TRBJ2-5 TRBV4-3 TGCGCCAGCAGCCATCGGGACAGGGCGTTGGAGACCCAGTACTTC CASSHRDRALETQYF
. . TRBJ1-6 TRBV9 TGTGCCAGCAGCGTGGAACAGGGTGATTCACCCCTCCACTTT CASSVEQGDSPLHF
. few TRBJ2-7 TRBV11-2 TGTGCCAGCAGCCACTTATCGGGGGACGGCGAGCAGTACTTC CASSHLSGDGEQYF
TRBD2 . TRBJ2-2 TRBV6-6 TGTGCCAGCAGTGGATTCAGGGAGGGTATAGGGGAGCTGTTTTTT CASSGFREGIGELFF
TRBD1 . TRBJ1-1 TRBV7-6 TGTGCCAGCAGCTTCGGACAGGGTGGAAACACTGAAGCTTTCTTT CASSFGQGGNTEAFF
TRBD2 . TRBJ2-3 TRBV27 TGTGCCAGCAGTTTATTGCGACTAGCGGGAATTTCTTCAGATACGCAGTATTTT CASSLLRLAGISSDTQYF
TRBD1 . TRBJ1-5 TRBV6-5 TGTGCCAGCAAGACAGGGGGCCATAGCAATCAGCCCCAGCATTTT CASKTGGHSNQPQHF
. . TRBJ2-2 TRBV4-3 TGCGCCAGCAGCCTAGACGGAGGGACGAACACCGGGGAGCTGTTTTTT CASSLDGGTNTGELFF
TRBD1 . TRBJ1-4 TRBV7-6 TGTGCCAGCAGCTTGGGGACAGGTCTTGAAAAACTGTTTTTT CASSLGTGLEKLFF
TRBD2 . TRBJ2-7 TRBV7-8 TGTGCCAGCAGCTCAGCTAGCGGAACCTACGAGCAGTACTTC CASSSASGTYEQYF
TRBD2 once TRBJ2-2 TRBV27 TGTGCCAGCAGTTTATCTGGCCCGGGGGGCACCGGGGAGCTGTTTTTT CASSLSGPGGTGELFF
TRBD2 . TRBJ2-1 TRBV7-9 TGTGCCAGCAGCTTAGCCGCAGGGAGGGCTTACTCTTACAATGAGCAGTTCTTC CASSLAAGRAYSYNEQFF
TRBD1 . TRBJ2-7 TRBV5-4 TGCGCCAGCAGCCCCCGGGACAGGGGTTTCGAGCAGTACTTC CASSPRDRGFEQYF
. . TRBJ2-5 TRBV6-5 TGTGCCAGCAGCGCGGAAGAGGCGTCTTGGGAGACCCAGTACTTC CASSAEEASWETQYF
. . TRBJ2-1 TRBV5-4 TGTGCCAGCAGCTTGCGTTACAATGAGCAGTTCTTC CASSLRYNEQFF
. . TRBJ1-6 TRBV19 TGTGCCAGTAGCCCTCAATCGGGGAATTCACCCCTCCACTTT CASSPQSGNSPLHF
TRBD2 . TRBJ2-1 TRBV7-2 TGTGCCAGCAGCTTCAGCGGGGAGGGGAATGAGCAGTTCTTC CASSFSGEGNEQFF
. . TRBJ1-3 TRBV7-9 TGTGCCAGCAGCTTAGCGAGGCTCTCTGGAAACACCATATATTTT CASSLARLSGNTIYF
. . TRBJ2-7 TRBV13 TGTGCCAGCAGCTTAGTCGGTGCCTACGAGCAGTACTTC CASSLVGAYEQYF
. once TRBJ2-3 TRBV6-4 TGTGCCAGCAGTGACTCGAAGGACTCTAGCACAGATACGCAGTATTTT CASSDSKDSSTDTQYF
TRBD1 . TRBJ1-1 TRBV25-1 TGTGCCAGCAGTGGATCAGACAGGGTGATTCGAACTGAAGCTTTCTTT CASSGSDRVIRTEAFF
TRBD2 . TRBJ2-1 TRBV7-3 TGTGCCAGCAGCTCGGGGGGGCCCAATGAGCAGTTCTTC CASSSGGPNEQFF
TRBD1 . TRBJ1-5 TRBV27 TGTGCCAGCAGTTCGGGGACAGGCTTGGGTAATCAGCCCCAGCATTTT CASSSGTGLGNQPQHF
. . TRBJ2-2 TRBV10-3 TGTGCCATCAGTGAGTCCAGGTCCTTTCACACCGGGGAGCTGTTTTTT CAISESRSFHTGELFF
TRBD2 once TRBJ2-7 TRBV19 TGTGCCAGTAGTGGCGGGGGTTACGAGCAGTACTTC CASSGGGYEQYF
TRBD1 . TRBJ2-7 TRBV6-6 TGTGCCGCCGAGGACAGGGGGACCTACGAGCAGTACTTC CAAEDRGTYEQYF